This T cell receptor beta chain was found in a study of shared clonotypes between healthy human individuals (dated by TCRdb to 2018 to 2020). In terms of the full investigation: A few men and a couple of women, aged 18 to 49 years, made up the cohort. To estimate repertoire size and how much clonotypes are shared between individuals, the study performed deep sequencing of blood TCR repertoires from 4 to 6 healthy adults. For each donor, three plates each were used for CD4 naive and CD4 memory, two plates were used for CD8 naive, and one plate was used for CD8 memory. To increase sequencing depth and limit assay-specific biases, TCR repertoire library preparation and sequencing were carried out by different laboratories using diverse techniques. Per donor, leukapheresis produced somewhere between about 0.94 and 9.5 billion PBMCs.

Using the deep immunoSEQ assay, TCR CDR3 regions were amplified from genomic DNA by multiplex PCR. Genomic DNA extracted from each cell subset was distributed evenly over all wells of several immunoSEQ 96-well plates, and each plate served as one replicate. Each replicate PCR for sorted subsets received about 210 ng genomic DNA, equal to about 29,000 T cell genomes. The purified libraries were quantified using a Qubit 3.0 fluorometer, sized with a Bioanalyzer 2100, and then quantified again using the KAPA Library Quantification kit. Every immunoSEQ 96-well plate was sequenced on a dedicated single-read 150-cycle Illumina NextSeq 550 flow cell. From the authors' description of their analysis: The immunoSEQ output contained only junctional sequences without quality scores, so filtering could not match that applied to full-length reads. Sequences were annotated with PyIR, a Python wrapper for IgBLAST v1.9, and V/J genes and CDR3 were assigned using IMGT germline references. Any read was removed if the V/J assignment was weak (E-value above 1e-6), the CDR3 was missing, or the read contained stop codons, out-of-frame junctions, or ambiguous translated residues. V3J clonotypes were defined by identical inferred V gene, J gene, and CDR3 amino acid sequence. To compute the percentage overlap between repertoires, the number of shared unique clonotypes was divided by the size of the smaller repertoire. Repertoire richness was assessed with RTK rarefaction, the Chao1 estimator, and Recon v2.1 estimates of unobserved clonotypes. Generation probabilities for all TCRbeta clonotypes obtained by the gDNA method from a handful of donors were computed using OLGA. TCRdb took over this immuneACCESS table, retaining in-frame rearrangements with V and J assigned. Such tables are incomplete; in checked studies, under half of the missing clones stem from an unresolved V gene, and the remainder is unexplained. V and J calls and clone size are given by that table; D and trimming were obtained from the DNA. Here the sample has roughly 770,000 clones; 90% to 98% occur a single time. Approximately 0.2% of the sample goes to the ten largest clones.

Taken from cysteine to phenylalanine, the CDR3 has 16 residues. Only the CDR3 DNA stays, 48 bases, in frame from base 1. For this chain, trimming is 0 bases at the V end and 5 bases at the J end, and the number of junction bases without a gene match is 6. From a lookup of the germline V gene, CDR1 and CDR2 are MGHRA and YSYEKL. What the work shows at the level of the full study, not this receptor alone: Larger estimated clonotype richness was generally found for naive subsets than for memory subsets. Because the study included a small number of donors, the genetic and exposure-history diversity represented was limited. Only blood was sampled, and tissue TCR repertoires likely differ from those in blood. Across a few donors, approximately 5% of naive CD4, 3% to 4% of naive CD8, around 2.5% of memory CD4, and roughly 0.41% of memory CD8 clonotypes were shared. Based on pairwise subsampling, the degree of clonotype sharing among donors was expected to be affected by sequencing depth. Even with the large sequencing depth, rarefaction of the sorted-subset datasets indicated that sequencing was incomplete. Compared with non-shared clonotypes, clonotypes shared by all four sorted-subset donors had higher generation probabilities.

For the CD8 naive samples, CD45RO-negative cells were positively selected for CCR7, yielding a CD45RA+CCR7+ population from which TemRA cells were excluded. Healthy HIV-negative adults with no recently reported acute infections or vaccinations were included as donors. Only Caucasian adults living in Nashville, Tennessee, USA were represented among the donors. Blood was collected by leukapheresis, and PBMCs were isolated by Ficoll-Histopaque density gradient centrifugation and then cryopreserved in liquid nitrogen vapor phase. Purity and quantity of every magnetically sorted T cell population were checked by analytical flow cytometry. From each sorted fraction, genomic DNA was isolated and quantified by UV absorbance on a Nanodrop 2000c. Of note for this clone: The antigen it binds to is not known. No base quality information exists; no much larger clone differs at one position.

Sample: naive CD8+ T cells sorted from blood. The sample's cell subset or site label, decoded: CD45RA+CCR7+. The chain is made from TRBV4-1 and TRBJ2-2; 7 junctional bases match TRBD1. The TCR comes from a man in his thirties or forties in good health. For the CDR3, the sequence is CASSQEGTGETGELFF. The nucleotide sequence is given as TGCGCCAGCAGCCAAGAAGGCACAGGGGAAACCGGGGAGCTGTTTTTT.